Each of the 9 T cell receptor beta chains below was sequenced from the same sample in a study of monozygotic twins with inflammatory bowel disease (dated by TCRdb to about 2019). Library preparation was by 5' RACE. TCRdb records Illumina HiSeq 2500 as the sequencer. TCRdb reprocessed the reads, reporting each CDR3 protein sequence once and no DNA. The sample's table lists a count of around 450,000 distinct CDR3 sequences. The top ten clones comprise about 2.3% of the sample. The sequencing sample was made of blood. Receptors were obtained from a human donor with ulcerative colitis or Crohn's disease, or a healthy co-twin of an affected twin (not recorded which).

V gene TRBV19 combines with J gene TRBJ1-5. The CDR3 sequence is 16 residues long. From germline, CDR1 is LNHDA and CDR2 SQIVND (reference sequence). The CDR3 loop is CASSIAFPESNQPQHF.

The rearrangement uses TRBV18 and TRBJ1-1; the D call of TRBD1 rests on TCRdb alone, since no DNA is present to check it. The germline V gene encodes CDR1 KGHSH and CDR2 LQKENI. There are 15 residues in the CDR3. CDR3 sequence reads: CSSSLGHPMNTEAFF.

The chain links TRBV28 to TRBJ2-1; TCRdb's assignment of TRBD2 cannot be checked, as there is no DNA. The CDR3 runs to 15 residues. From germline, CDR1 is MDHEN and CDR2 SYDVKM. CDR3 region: CASSLTGRGYNEQFF.

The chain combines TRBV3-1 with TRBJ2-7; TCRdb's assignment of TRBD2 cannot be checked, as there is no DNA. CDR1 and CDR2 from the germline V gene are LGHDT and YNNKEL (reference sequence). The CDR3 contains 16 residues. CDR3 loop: CASSPLASGGFDEQYF.

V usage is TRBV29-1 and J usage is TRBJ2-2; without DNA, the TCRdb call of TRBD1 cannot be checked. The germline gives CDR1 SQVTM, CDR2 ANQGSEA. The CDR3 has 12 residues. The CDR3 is CSGGGSTGELFF.

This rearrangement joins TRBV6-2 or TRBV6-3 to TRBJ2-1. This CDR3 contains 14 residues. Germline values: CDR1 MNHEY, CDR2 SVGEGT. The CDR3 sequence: CASSFIGPYNEQFF.

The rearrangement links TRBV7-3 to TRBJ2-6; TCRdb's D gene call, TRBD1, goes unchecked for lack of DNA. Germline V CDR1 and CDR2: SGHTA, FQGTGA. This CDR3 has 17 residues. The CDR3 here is CASSLPGQVSGANVLTF. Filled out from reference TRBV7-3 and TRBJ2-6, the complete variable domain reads GAGVSQTPSNKVTEKGKYVELRCDPISGHTALYWYRQSLGQGPEFLIYFQGTGAADDSGLPNDRFFAVRPEGSVSTLKIQRTERGDSAVYLCASSLPGQVSGANVLTFGAGSRLTVL.

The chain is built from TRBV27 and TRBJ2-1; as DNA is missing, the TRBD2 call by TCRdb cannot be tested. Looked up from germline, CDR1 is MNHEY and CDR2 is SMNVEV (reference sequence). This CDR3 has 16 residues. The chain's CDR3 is CASSSPGLSSYNEQFF.

CDR3 loop: CASSLAGASFGYTF. The chain links TRBV12-3 or TRBV12-4 to TRBJ1-2; there is no DNA to check the TCRdb D call of TRBD1. The CDR3 runs to 14 residues.